One sample yielded the 2 T cell receptor beta chains listed below, sequenced in a study of response to subunit inactivated influenza vaccine (dated by TCRdb to 2016 to 2019). Libraries were built with RT-PCR. The sequencing machine was an Illumina HiSeq 2500. The public sequencing data were trimmed at Q25 with fastp and processed into clonotypes with MiXCR by TCRdb, which kept only in-frame beta chains. Each record represents a unique CDR3 protein, reported with the most common genes and DNA among its rows. The sample table holds hundreds of thousands of distinct CDR3 sequences, of which over 9.5% were seen once. Roughly 10% of the sample is taken by the ten largest. Sequenced material: PBMCs from blood, taken on the day of vaccination. The receptors shown here come from a man aged 50-60 years who received an inactivated influenza vaccine. Donor details come from another sample of the same person, matched by shared clones.

This clonotype was picked up a small number of times. V gene TRBV12-3 or TRBV12-4 combines with J gene TRBJ1-2; D call uncertain. The CDR3 totals 14 residues. V shed 10 bases and J shed 0 bases, with 15 bases lying between them. CDR3 coding DNA: TGTGCCACCCTACCGACTGGAACTAACTATGGCTACACCTTC. It specifies CATLPTGTNYGYTF.

The genes are TRBV5-6 and TRBJ2-5, with D hard to call. The germline V gene encodes CDR1 SGHDT and CDR2 YYEEEE. The germline V and J ends were trimmed by 2 bases and 4 bases, with 12 bases remaining between them. The CDR3 loop spans 14 amino acids. CDR3 sequence: CASSLPRLRETQYF. The CDR3, as DNA: TGTGCCAGCAGCTTACCCCGGTTGAGAGAGACCCAGTACTTC. Based on the CDR3 plus reference TRBV5-6 and TRBJ2-5, the full variable domain is DAGVTQSPTHLIKTRGQQVTLRCSPKSGHDTVSWYQQALGQGPQFIFQYYEEEERQRGNFPDRFSGHQFPNYSSELNVNALLLGDSALYLCASSLPRLRETQYFGPGTRLLVL.